The 6 T cell receptor beta chains below all came from one sample that was sequenced in a study of cytomegalovirus exposure and HLA in healthy donors. The PCR made use of 60 Vbeta and 13 Jbeta primers. The method was immunoSEQ multiplex PCR; TCRdb's version includes in-frame clones alone and lacks a portion of them. The sample comprises around 130,000 clones, about three quarters of which are singletons, and 2.6% rests with the top ten. The sequenced sample consisted of PBMCs. The receptors come from a woman aged 60 to 75 in good health and CMV-seropositive.

The CDR3 nucleotides read TGTGCCAGCAGCTTCGGGACAGGGGTCGACTACGAGCAGTACTTC. Its translation is CASSFGTGVDYEQYF. V gene TRBV6-6 combines with J gene TRBJ2-7, with 10 bases aligning to TRBD1. V was clipped by 6 bases and J by 3 bases; unmatched bases: 8. The CDR3 contains 15 residues. CDR1 MNHNY and CDR2 SVGAGI come from the germline V gene (reference sequence).

This sequence joins TRBV7-8 and TRBJ2-7, with a tentative D call TRBD1 (6 bases). The V end lost 7 bases, the J end lost 6 bases, and 16 bases lay between the germline ends. Per germline, CDR1 SGHVS and CDR2 FQNEAQ. The CDR3 has 13 amino acids. CDR3 in amino acids: CASKNTGPAEQYF. CDR3 bases: TGTGCCAGCAAGAACACAGGGCCGGCCGAGCAGTACTTC.

The chain links TRBV19 to TRBJ2-7; tentative D call: TRBD1 (5 bases). V was cut by 4 bases and J by 4 bases, with 14 bases left in between. From germline, CDR1 is LNHDA and CDR2 SQIVND (reference sequence). This CDR3 has 14 residues. DNA of the CDR3: TGTGCCAGTAGTAAAACCCCCCAGGGATACGAGCAGTACTTC. This codes for CASSKTPQGYEQYF.

V gene TRBV29-1 combines with J gene TRBJ2-1; 8 positions agree with TRBD1. The CDR3 consists of 14 residues. Losses at the gene ends were 5 bases for V and 2 bases for J; bases not matched to a gene: 5. From germline, CDR1 is SQVTM and CDR2 ANQGSEA. The CDR3 loop is CSVQGQVAYNEQFF. In DNA form, the CDR3 reads TGCAGCGTTCAGGGACAGGTGGCCTACAATGAGCAGTTCTTC.

For this clone: At one boundary the junction diverges from the germline segment, which might be a read error. The chain uses TRBV5-1 and TRBJ1-1, with D unclear. The CDR3 loop spans 12 amino acids. Germline values: CDR1 SGHRS, CDR2 YFSETQ. The DNA for the CDR3 is TGTGCCAGCAGCTTGCTTAGTACTGAAGCTTTCTTT. Translation gives CASSLLSTEAFF.

This clone turned up a few times. This sequence joins TRBV25-1 and TRBJ1-1; D perhaps matches TRBD1 (6 bases). In germline, CDR1 is MGHDK, CDR2 SYGVNS. Trimming stripped 3 bases from V and 1 base from J, with 15 bases between. The CDR3 sequence is 16 residues long. The CDR3 spells CASSDPGGRRNTEAFF. In DNA form, the CDR3 reads TGTGCCAGCAGTGATCCGGGGGGCAGGCGGAACACTGAAGCTTTCTTT.